Following are 12 T cell receptor beta chains from one sample sequenced in a study of shared clonotypes between healthy human individuals. Profiled with immunoSEQ multiplex PCR; TCRdb holds only in-frame clones, not every one. Of about 1 million clones in the sample, more than 65% were seen once. Sequences were obtained from memory CD4+ T cells sorted from blood. Subset noted: CD45RA-negative fraction. The receptors stem from a man aged 18 to 30 in good health.

This clone was recorded a few times. The chain carries TRBV5-6 and TRBJ1-6, with a tentative D call TRBD1 (5 bases). The CDR3 length is 12 residues. Trimming left V 9 bases short and J 10 bases short, with 14 bases between. Germline V gene sequence: CDR1 SGHDT, CDR2 YYEEEE. This CDR3 reads CATNRQLSPLHF. CDR3 nucleotide sequence: TGTGCCACCAACCGACAGTTGTCACCCCTCCACTTT.

The genes are TRBV2 and TRBJ2-1; tentatively, D is TRBD2 (5 bases). Germline CDR1 SNHLY, CDR2 FYNNEI. The CDR3 sequence is 15 residues long. Trimming pared 1 base from V and 0 bases from J, leaving 7 bases between. The CDR3 spells CASSEGESSYNEQFF. CDR3 DNA: TGTGCCAGCAGTGAAGGGGAGAGCTCCTACAATGAGCAGTTCTTC.

Only a few counts were recorded for this clone. V and J are TRBV7-9 and TRBJ2-3, with D possibly being TRBD2 (5 bases). Germline V gene lookup returns CDR1 SEHNR and CDR2 FQNEAQ (reference sequence). The CDR3 is 15 amino acids. V was clipped by 0 bases and J by 5 bases, with 12 bases between them. CDR3 DNA sequence: TGTGCCAGCAGCTTAGCCGGGGATGCCCTAGATACGCAGTATTTT. Residues: CASSLAGDALDTQYF.

J is TRBJ2-7 and V is TRBV5-4; 15 bases match TRBD2. Germline V CDR1 and CDR2: SGHNT, YYREEE (reference sequence). The ends lost 4 bases at V and 7 bases at J; junction bases unmatched: 9. The CDR3 covers 16 residues. The CDR3 reads CASSPGLAGGPREQYF. CDR3 sequence (DNA): TGTGCCAGCAGCCCCGGACTAGCGGGAGGGCCCCGGGAGCAGTACTTC.

This clone was counted between two and nine times. Additional DNA sequences in this sample encode the identical CDR3. V is TRBV19 and J is TRBJ1-3; 9 positions agree with TRBD1. The germline V gene has CDR1 LNHDA and CDR2 SQIVND (reference sequence). The CDR3 is 14 amino acids. After removal of 6 bases from V and 1 base from J, the junction contained 1 base not matched to a gene. The CDR3 sequence is CASRDRGSGNTIYF. CDR3 nucleotides: TGTGCCAGTAGAGACAGGGGGTCTGGAAACACCATATATTTT. The whole variable domain, filled in from reference TRBV19 and TRBJ1-3, reads DGGITQSPKYLFRKEGQNVTLSCEQNLNHDAMYWYRQDPGQGLRLIYYSQIVNDFQKGDIAEGYSVSREKKESFPLTVTSAQKNPTAFYLCASRDRGSGNTIYFGEGSWLTVV.

There are a few counts of this clone. The V and J genes are TRBV18 and TRBJ2-2; weak D call: TRBD1 (7 bases). The CDR3 length is 17 residues. V was shortened by 6 bases and J by 0 bases, with 17 bases between the two germline ends. Germline CDR1 reads KGHSH; CDR2 reads LQKENI. CDR3 DNA: TGTGCCAGCTCTCCCGCAGGGGGGCGTACGAACACCGGGGAGCTGTTTTTT. Its translation is CASSPAGGRTNTGELFF.

V and J are TRBV15 and TRBJ1-2; D may be TRBD1 (5 bases). The CDR3 loop spans 15 amino acids. Germline CDR1 LNHNV, CDR2 YYDKDF (reference sequence). Trimming left V 0 bases short and J 4 bases short, with 12 bases between. The CDR3 DNA sequence: TGTGCCACCAGCAGAGAAAAAAGGCAGGGCTATGGCTACACCTTC. Translation gives CATSREKRQGYGYTF.

The chain carries TRBV10-3 and TRBJ2-2; D not certain. Trimming took off 5 bases at V and 2 bases at J, with 12 bases between the two ends. This CDR3 region has 15 residues. CDR1 is ENHRY and CDR2 is SYGVKD in the germline V gene. The CDR3 bases are TGTGCCATCAGTCGCACTTCTTACAACACCGGGGAGCTGTTTTTT. This gives the protein CAISRTSYNTGELFF.

This clone was seen a single time. J is TRBJ1-2 and V is TRBV5-6; D gene unclear. The CDR3 extends over 13 amino acids. V dropped 0 bases and J dropped 4 bases, with 7 bases sitting between them. Per the germline V gene, CDR1 is SGHDT and CDR2 is YYEEEE. The CDR3 nucleotides read TGTGCCAGCAGCTTGGGCCAGTCCTATGGCTACACCTTC. Protein sequence: CASSLGQSYGYTF.

The table lists this clone with a few counts. The V gene is TRBV7-2, the J gene TRBJ1-3; no clear D. The germline V gene has CDR1 SGHTA and CDR2 FQGNSA. The V end was cut by 5 bases, the J end by 0 bases, with 11 bases between. The CDR3 sequence is 15 residues long. CDR3: CASSPDGSSGNTIYF. CDR3 sequence (DNA): TGTGCCAGCAGCCCGGACGGATCCTCTGGAAACACCATATATTTT.

The rearrangement joins TRBV28 to TRBJ1-6; the match to TRBD1 covers 7 bases. CDR1 and CDR2 from the germline V gene are MDHEN and SYDVKM. V lost 5 bases to trimming and J lost 5 bases; unmatched junction nucleotides: 6. There are 15 residues in the CDR3. The CDR3 loop is CASSRGDRDNSPLHF. The DNA of the CDR3 is TGTGCCAGCAGTAGGGGCGACAGGGATAATTCACCCCTCCACTTT.

The chain couples TRBV6-1 to TRBJ1-5; the D gene is possibly TRBD1 (5 bases). The ends were cut back, 8 bases at V and 3 bases at J, with 11 bases in the middle. Looked up from germline, CDR1 is MNHNS and CDR2 is SASEGT. This CDR3 spans 13 amino acids. This CDR3 reads CASYGGSNQPQHF. The CDR3 DNA sequence: TGTGCCAGCTACGGGGGGTCCAATCAGCCCCAGCATTTT.